This T cell receptor beta chain derives from a study of T cells after yellow fever vaccination. Germline CDR1 SQVTM, CDR2 ANQGSEA. This CDR3 has 14 amino acids. With V trimmed by 6 bases and J by 3 bases, 7 bases remained unmatched. MiXCR was run by TCRdb on the 5' RACE reads, yielding one entry per CDR3 protein. The sample holds 340,000 or so distinct CDR3 sequences, about 12% seen once. The rearrangement joins TRBV29-1 to TRBJ2-3; 9 bases agree with TRBD1. The material was CD4+ T cells sorted from PBMCs, obtained 15 days after the yellow fever booster vaccination. This receptor was obtained from a man aged 18-30 years who received the YFV17D yellow fever vaccine. The CDR3 protein is CSVTSQGATDTQYF. CDR3 sequence (DNA): TGCAGCGTCACATCACAGGGGGCAACAGATACGCAGTATTTT.